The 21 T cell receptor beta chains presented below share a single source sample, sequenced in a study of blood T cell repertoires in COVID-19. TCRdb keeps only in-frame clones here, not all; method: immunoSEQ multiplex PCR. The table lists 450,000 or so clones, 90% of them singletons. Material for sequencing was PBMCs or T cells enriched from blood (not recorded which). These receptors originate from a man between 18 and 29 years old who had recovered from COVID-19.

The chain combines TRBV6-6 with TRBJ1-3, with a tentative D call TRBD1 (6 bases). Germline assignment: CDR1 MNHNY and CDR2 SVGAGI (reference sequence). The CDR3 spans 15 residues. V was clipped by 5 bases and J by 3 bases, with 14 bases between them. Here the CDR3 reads CASSQGTSGGNTIYF. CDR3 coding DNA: TGTGCCAGCAGTCAAGGGACATCAGGTGGAAACACCATATATTTT.

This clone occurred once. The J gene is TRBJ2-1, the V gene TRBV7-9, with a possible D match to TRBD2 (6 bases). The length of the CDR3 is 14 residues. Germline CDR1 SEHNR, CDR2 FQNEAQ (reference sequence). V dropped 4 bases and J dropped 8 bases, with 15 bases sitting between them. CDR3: CASSYSGLADEQFF. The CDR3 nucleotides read TGTGCCAGCAGCTATTCGGGACTCGCAGATGAGCAGTTCTTC.

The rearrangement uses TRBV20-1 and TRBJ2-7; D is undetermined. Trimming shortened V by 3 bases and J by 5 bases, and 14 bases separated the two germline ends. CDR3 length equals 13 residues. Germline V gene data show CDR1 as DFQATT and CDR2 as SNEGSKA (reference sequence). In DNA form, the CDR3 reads TGCAGTGCTAGTAATATTCGAGGAGACGAGCAGTACTTC. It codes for CSASNIRGDEQYF.

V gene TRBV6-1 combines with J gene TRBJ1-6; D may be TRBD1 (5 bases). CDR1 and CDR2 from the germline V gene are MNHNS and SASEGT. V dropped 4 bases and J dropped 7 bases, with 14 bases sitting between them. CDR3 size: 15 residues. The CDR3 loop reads CASSGAKGWNSPLHF. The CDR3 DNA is TGTGCCAGCAGTGGAGCGAAGGGGTGGAATTCACCCCTCCACTTT.

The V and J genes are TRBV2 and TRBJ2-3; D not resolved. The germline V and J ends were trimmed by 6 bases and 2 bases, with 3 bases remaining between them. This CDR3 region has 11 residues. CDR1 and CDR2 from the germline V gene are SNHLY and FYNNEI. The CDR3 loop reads CASRLTDTQYF. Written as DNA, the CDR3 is TGTGCCAGCAGACTCACAGATACGCAGTATTTT.

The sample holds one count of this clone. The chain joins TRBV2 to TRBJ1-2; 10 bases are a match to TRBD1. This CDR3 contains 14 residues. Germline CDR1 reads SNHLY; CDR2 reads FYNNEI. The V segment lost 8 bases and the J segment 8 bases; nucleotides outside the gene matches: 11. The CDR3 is CASYRQGALGGYTF. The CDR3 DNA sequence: TGTGCCAGCTATCGACAGGGGGCTTTAGGCGGCTACACCTTC.

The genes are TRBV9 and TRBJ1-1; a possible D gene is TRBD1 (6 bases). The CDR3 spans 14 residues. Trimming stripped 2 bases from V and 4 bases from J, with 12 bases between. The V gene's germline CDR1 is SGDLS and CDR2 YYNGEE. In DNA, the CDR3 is TGTGCCAGCAGCGTGGAAGCCAGGGGCACTGAAGCTTTCTTT. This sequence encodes CASSVEARGTEAFF.

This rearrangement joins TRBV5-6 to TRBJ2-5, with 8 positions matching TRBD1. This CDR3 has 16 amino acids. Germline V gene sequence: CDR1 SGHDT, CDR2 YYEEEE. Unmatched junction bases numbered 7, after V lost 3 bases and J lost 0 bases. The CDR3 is CASSSDRGTYQETQYF. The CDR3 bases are TGTGCCAGCAGCTCAGACAGGGGTACTTACCAAGAGACCCAGTACTTC.

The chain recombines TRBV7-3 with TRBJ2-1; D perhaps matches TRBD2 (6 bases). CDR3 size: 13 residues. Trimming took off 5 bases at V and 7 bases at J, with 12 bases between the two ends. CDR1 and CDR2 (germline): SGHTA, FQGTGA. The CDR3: CASSQSSENEQFF. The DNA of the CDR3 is TGTGCCAGCAGCCAGTCTAGCGAGAATGAGCAGTTCTTC.

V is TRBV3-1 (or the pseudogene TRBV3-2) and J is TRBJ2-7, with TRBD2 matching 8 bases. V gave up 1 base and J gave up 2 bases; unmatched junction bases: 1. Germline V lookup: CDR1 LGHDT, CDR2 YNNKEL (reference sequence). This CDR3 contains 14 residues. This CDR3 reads CASSQASGPYEQYF. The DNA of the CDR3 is TGTGCCAGCAGCCAAGCTAGCGGGCCCTACGAGCAGTACTTC.

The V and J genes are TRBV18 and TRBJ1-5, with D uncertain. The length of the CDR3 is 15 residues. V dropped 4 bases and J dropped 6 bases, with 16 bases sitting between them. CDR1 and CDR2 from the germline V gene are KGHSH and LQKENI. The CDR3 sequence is CASSQTVPSTQPQHF. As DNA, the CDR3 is TGTGCCAGCTCACAAACAGTACCATCCACTCAGCCCCAGCATTTT.

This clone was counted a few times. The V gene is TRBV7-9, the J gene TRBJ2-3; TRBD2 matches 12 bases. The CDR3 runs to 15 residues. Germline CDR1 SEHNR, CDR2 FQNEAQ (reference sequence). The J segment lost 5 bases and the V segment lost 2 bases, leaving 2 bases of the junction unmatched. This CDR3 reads CASSLRLAGEDTQYF. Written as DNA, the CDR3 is TGTGCCAGCAGCTTAAGACTAGCGGGAGAAGATACGCAGTATTTT.

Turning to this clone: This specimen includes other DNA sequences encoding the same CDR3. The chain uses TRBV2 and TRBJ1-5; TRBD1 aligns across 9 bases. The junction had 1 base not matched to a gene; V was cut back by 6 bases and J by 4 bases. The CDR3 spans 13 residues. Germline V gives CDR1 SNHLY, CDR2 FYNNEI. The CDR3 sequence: CASSGTGNQPQHF. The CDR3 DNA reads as TGTGCCAGCAGCGGGACAGGGAATCAGCCCCAGCATTTT.

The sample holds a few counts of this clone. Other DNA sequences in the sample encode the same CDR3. The CDR3 spells CASSYSTGQPQHF. In DNA form, the CDR3 reads TGTGCCAGCAGTTACTCGACGGGTCAGCCCCAGCATTTT. The chain uses TRBV6-5 and TRBJ1-5; the D is unclear. Germline CDR1 reads MNHEY; CDR2 reads SVGAGI. The ends were cut back, 0 bases at V and 6 bases at J, with 6 bases in the middle. This CDR3 is built from 13 residues.

The DNA of the CDR3 is TGCGCCAGCAGCTTGTTCGGGACTAGCGGGGGAAATGAGCAGTTCTTC. Its translation: CASSLFGTSGGNEQFF. This chain joins TRBV5-1 and TRBJ2-1, with 14 bases aligning to TRBD2. The J segment lost 7 bases and the V segment lost 1 base, leaving 4 bases of the junction unmatched. Germline CDR1 SGHRS, CDR2 YFSETQ. CDR3 length equals 16 residues.

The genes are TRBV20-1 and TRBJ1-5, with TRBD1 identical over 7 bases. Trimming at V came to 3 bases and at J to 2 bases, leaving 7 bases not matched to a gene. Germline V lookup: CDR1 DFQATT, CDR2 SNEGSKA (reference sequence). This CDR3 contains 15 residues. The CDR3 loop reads CSASGQAARNQPQHF. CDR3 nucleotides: TGCAGTGCTAGTGGACAGGCGGCTCGCAATCAGCCCCAGCATTTT.

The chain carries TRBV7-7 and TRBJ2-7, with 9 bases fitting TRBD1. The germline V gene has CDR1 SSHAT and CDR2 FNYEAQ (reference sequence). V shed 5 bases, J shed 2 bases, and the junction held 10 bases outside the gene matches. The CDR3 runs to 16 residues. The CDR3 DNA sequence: TGTGCCAGCAGCCGAAACTCGGACAGGGGAGCCTACGAGCAGTACTTC. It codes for CASSRNSDRGAYEQYF.

The CDR3 coding sequence is TGCGCCAGCAGTATAACTAGCGACTACAATGAGCAGTTCTTC. This encodes CASSITSDYNEQFF. The V and J genes are TRBV5-1 and TRBJ2-1; 7 bases map to TRBD2. CDR3 size: 14 residues. The V and J ends lost 5 bases and 3 bases, in that order; junction bases with no gene match: 5. CDR1 is SGHRS, CDR2 YFSETQ, per germline.

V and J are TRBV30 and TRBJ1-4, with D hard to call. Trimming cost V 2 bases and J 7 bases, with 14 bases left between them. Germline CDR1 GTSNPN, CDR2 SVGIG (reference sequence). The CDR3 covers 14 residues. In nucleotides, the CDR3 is TGTGCCTGGAGTCAGAGGGTTGACGCTGAAAAACTGTTTTTT. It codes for CAWSQRVDAEKLFF.

The chain's CDR3 is CASGSDRDRRQPQHF. In nucleotides, the CDR3 is TGTGCTAGTGGTAGCGACCGGGACAGGCGTCAGCCCCAGCATTTT. The chain combines TRBV12-5 with TRBJ1-5, with 8 nucleotides matching TRBD1. The germline gives CDR1 LGHNT, CDR2 FRNRAP. V lost 5 bases and J lost 6; bases outside the gene matches: 9. The CDR3 consists of 15 residues.

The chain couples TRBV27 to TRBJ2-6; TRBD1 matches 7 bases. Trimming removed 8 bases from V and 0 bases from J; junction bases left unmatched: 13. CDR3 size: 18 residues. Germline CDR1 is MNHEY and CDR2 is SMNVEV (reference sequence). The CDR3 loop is CASGTRDRANSGANVLTF. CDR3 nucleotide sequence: TGTGCCAGCGGAACGAGAGACAGGGCAAACTCTGGGGCCAACGTCCTGACTTTC.